This section outlines one T cell receptor (beta chain) sequence together with its context. The data are from a study of blood T cell repertoires in COVID-19. In the study overall: Collection of acute and convalescent COVID-19 samples took place in the United States, Italy and Spain.

Profiling relied on immunoSEQ multiplex PCR, and the TCRdb table lists in-frame clones only, not all of them. The data contain about 170,000 clones, around 90% of them seen just once; the ten biggest clones take up 2.5% to 3%. The receptor comes from a woman of 80 years or more with COVID-19, enrolled during active disease. Sequencing input: peripheral blood.

The CDR3 DNA sequence: TGTGCCAGCAGTTTTGCCAGCGGGAGAATCGGGGAGCTGTTTTTT. This codes for CASSFASGRIGELFF. V gene TRBV27 combines with J gene TRBJ2-2, with 8 bases identical to TRBD2. CDR1 and CDR2 (germline): MNHEY, SMNVEV (reference sequence). This CDR3 is built from 15 residues. The J segment lost 7 bases and the V segment lost 3 bases, leaving 7 bases of the junction unmatched.